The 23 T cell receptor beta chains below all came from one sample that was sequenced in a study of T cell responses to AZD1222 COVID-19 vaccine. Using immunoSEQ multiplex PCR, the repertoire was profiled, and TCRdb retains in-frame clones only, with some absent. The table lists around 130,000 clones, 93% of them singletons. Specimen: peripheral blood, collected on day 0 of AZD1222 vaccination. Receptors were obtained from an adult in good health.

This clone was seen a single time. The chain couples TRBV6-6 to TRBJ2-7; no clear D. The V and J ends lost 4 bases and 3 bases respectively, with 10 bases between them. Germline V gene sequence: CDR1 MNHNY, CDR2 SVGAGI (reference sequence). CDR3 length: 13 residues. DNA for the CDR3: TGTGCCAGCAGTTCCCCCGGTTACTACGAGCAGTACTTC. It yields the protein CASSSPGYYEQYF.

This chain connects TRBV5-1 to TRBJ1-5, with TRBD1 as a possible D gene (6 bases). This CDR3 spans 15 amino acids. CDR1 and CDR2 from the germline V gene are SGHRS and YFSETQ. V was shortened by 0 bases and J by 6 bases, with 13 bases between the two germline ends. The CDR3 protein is CASSLGTGSSQPQHF. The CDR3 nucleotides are TGCGCCAGCAGCTTGGGCACAGGGTCTAGTCAGCCCCAGCATTTT. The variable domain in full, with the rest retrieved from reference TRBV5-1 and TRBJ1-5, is KAGVTQTPRYLIKTRGQQVTLSCSPISGHRSVSWYQQTPGQGLQFLFEYFSETQRNKGNFPGRFSGRQFSNSRSEMNVSTLELGDSALYLCASSLGTGSSQPQHFGDGTRLSIL.

As DNA, the CDR3 is TGTGCCAGCAGTCAAGGACAGTCCTACGAGCAGTACTTC. Translation gives CASSQGQSYEQYF. The chain recombines TRBV12-3 or TRBV12-4 with TRBJ2-7; D may be TRBD1 (6 bases). The length of the CDR3 is 13 residues. The ends were cut back, 5 bases at V and 1 base at J, with 9 bases in the middle.

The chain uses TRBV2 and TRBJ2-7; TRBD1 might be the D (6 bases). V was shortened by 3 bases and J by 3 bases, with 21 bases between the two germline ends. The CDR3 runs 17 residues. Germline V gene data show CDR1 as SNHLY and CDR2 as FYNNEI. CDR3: CASSEEPPGHQNYEQYF. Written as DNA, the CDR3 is TGTGCCAGCAGTGAGGAGCCGCCGGGACATCAGAACTACGAGCAGTACTTC.

The CDR3 DNA reads as TGTGCCAGCAGCGTAGCAGGCAGCGTATCTGGGGCCAACGTCCTGACTTTC. This translates into CASSVAGSVSGANVLTF. The V call is TRBV9, the J call TRBJ2-6; the D is unclear. V lost 0 bases, J lost 1 base, and 11 bases lay in between. The CDR3 runs to 17 residues. From germline, CDR1 is SGDLS and CDR2 YYNGEE. The full variable domain, its missing parts supplied by reference TRBV9 and TRBJ2-6, is DSGVTQTPKHLITATGQRVTLRCSPRSGDLSVYWYQQSLDQGLQFLIQYYNGEERAKGNILERFSAQQFPDLHSELNLSSLELGDSALYFCASSVAGSVSGANVLTFGAGSRLTVL.

CDR3 amino acids: CASSLEPSGSNTGELFF. The CDR3 coding sequence is TGCGCCAGCAGCTTGGAGCCTAGCGGATCGAACACCGGGGAGCTGTTTTTT. The chain couples TRBV5-1 to TRBJ2-2; TRBD2 matches at 7 bases. Germline V gene lookup returns CDR1 SGHRS and CDR2 YFSETQ. The CDR3 runs to 17 residues. Germline trimming cut 0 bases from V and 0 bases from J; bases unmatched to any gene: 5.

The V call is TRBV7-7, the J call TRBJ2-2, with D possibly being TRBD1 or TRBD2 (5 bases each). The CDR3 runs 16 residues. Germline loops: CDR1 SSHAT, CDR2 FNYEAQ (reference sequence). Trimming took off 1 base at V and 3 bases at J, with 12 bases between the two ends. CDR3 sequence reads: CASSLGWGLDTGELFF. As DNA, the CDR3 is TGTGCCAGCAGCTTAGGCTGGGGGTTAGACACCGGGGAGCTGTTTTTT.

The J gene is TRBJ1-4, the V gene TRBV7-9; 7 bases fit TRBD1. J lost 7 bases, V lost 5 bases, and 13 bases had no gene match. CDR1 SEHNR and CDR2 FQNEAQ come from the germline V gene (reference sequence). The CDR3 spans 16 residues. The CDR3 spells CASSPRGLTVGEKLFF. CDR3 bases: TGTGCCAGCAGCCCAAGGGGGCTCACCGTGGGTGAAAAACTGTTTTTT. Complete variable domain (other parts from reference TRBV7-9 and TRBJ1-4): DTGVSQNPRHKITKRGQNVTFRCDPISEHNRLYWYRQTLGQGPEFLTYFQNEAQLEKSRLLSDRFSAERPKGSFSTLEIQRTEQGDSAMYLCASSPRGLTVGEKLFFGSGTQLSVL.

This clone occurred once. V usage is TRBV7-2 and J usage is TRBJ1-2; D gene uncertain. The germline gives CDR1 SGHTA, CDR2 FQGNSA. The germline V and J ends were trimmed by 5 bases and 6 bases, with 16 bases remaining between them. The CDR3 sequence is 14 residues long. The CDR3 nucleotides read TGTGCCAGCAGCCGCGCCGTCGGGAAGGATGGCTACACCTTC. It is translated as CASSRAVGKDGYTF.

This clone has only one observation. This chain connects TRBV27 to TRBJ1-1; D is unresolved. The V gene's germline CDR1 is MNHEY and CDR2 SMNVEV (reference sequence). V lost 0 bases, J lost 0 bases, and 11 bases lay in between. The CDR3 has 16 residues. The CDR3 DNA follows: TGTGCCAGCAGTTTATCCCAGACACCTCTGAACACTGAAGCTTTCTTT. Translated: CASSLSQTPLNTEAFF.

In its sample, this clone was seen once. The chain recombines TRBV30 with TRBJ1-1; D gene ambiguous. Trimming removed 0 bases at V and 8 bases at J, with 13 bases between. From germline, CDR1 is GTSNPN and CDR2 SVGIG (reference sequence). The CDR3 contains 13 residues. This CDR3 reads CAWSVRWGNEAFF. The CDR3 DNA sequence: TGTGCCTGGAGTGTACGATGGGGAAACGAAGCTTTCTTT.

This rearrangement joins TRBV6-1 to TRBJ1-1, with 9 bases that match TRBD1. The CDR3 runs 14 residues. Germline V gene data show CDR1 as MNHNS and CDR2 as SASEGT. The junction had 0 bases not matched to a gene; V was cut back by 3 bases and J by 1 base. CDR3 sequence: CASSEDRGNTEAFF. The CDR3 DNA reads TGTGCCAGCAGTGAGGACAGGGGGAACACTGAAGCTTTCTTT.

CDR3 nucleotides: TGTGCCAGCAGCCCCCAAGGTTTGTGGGGGACTGAAGCTTTCTTT. As protein: CASSPQGLWGTEAFF. V is TRBV28 and J is TRBJ1-1; TRBD1 might be the D (5 bases). The CDR3 covers 15 residues. V lost 6 bases to trimming and J lost 5 bases, with 19 bases between them. The germline CDR1 and CDR2 sequences are MDHEN and SYDVKM.

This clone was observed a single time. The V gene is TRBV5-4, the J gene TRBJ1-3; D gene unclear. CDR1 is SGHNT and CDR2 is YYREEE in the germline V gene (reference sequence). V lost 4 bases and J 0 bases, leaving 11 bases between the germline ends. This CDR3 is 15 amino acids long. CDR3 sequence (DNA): TGTGCCAGCAGCATAAGGTTAAACTCTGGAAACACCATATATTTT. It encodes CASSIRLNSGNTIYF.

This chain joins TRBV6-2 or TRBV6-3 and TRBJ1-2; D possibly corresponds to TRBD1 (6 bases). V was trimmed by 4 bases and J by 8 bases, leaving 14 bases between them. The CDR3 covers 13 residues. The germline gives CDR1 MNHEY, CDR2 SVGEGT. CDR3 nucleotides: TGTGCCAGCAGTTTCCACACAGGGCGCGGCTACACCTTC. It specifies CASSFHTGRGYTF.

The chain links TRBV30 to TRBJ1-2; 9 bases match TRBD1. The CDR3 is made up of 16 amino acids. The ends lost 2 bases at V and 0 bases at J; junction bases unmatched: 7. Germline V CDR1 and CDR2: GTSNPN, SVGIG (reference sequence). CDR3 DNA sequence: TGTGCCTGGAGTCGGTTTGGACAGGGGTCTAACTATGGCTACACCTTC. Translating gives CAWSRFGQGSNYGYTF.

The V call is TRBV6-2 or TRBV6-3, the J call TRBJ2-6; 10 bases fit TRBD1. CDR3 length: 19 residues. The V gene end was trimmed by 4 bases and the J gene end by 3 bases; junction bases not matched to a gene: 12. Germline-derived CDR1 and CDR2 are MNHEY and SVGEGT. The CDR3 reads CASSSHGTGVFRGANVLTF. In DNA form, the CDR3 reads TGTGCCAGCAGTTCTCACGGGACAGGGGTATTCCGTGGGGCCAACGTCCTGACTTTC.

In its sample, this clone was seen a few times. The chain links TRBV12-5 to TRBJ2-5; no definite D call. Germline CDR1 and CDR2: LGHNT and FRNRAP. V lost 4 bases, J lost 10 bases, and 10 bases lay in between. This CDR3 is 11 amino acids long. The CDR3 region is CASGSARDQYF. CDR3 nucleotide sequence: TGTGCTAGTGGTTCGGCAAGGGACCAGTACTTC.

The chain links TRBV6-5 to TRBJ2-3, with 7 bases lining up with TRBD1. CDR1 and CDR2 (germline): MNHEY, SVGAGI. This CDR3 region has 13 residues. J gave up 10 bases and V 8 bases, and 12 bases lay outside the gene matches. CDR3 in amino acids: CASPDRLQVAQYF. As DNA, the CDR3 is TGTGCCAGCCCGGACAGGCTGCAAGTTGCGCAGTATTTT.

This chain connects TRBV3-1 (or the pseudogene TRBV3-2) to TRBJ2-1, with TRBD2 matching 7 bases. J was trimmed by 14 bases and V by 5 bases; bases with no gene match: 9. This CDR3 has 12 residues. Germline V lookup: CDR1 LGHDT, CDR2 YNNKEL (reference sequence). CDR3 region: CASSFRGSREFF. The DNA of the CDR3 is TGTGCCAGCAGCTTCCGCGGGAGCAGGGAGTTCTTC.

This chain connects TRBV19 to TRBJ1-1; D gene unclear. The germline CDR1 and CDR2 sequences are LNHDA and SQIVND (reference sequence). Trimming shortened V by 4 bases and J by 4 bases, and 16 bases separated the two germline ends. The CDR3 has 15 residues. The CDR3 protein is CASSTRTGYTTEAFF. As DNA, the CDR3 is TGTGCCAGTAGTACGAGGACGGGTTATACCACTGAAGCTTTCTTT.

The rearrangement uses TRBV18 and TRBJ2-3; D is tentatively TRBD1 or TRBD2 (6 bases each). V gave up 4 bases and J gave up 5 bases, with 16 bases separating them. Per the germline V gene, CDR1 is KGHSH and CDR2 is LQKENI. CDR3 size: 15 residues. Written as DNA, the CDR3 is TGTGCCAGCTCACAGCGGAGGGGGTCTGAAGATACGCAGTATTTT. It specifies CASSQRRGSEDTQYF. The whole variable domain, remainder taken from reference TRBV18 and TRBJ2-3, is NAGVMQNPRHLVRRRGQEARLRCSPMKGHSHVYWYRQLPEEGLKFMVYLQKENIIDESGMPKERFSAEFPKEGPSILRIQQVVRGDSAAYFCASSQRRGSEDTQYFGPGTRLTVL.

CDR3 in amino acids: CASSLGPIPGNYGYTF. In DNA, the CDR3 is TGCGCCAGCAGCTTGGGGCCCATCCCCGGGAACTATGGCTACACCTTC. The chain combines TRBV5-1 with TRBJ1-2; D is uncertain. The CDR3 sequence is 16 residues long. V lost 0 bases, J lost 2 bases, and 14 bases lay in between. The germline V gene has CDR1 SGHRS and CDR2 YFSETQ.